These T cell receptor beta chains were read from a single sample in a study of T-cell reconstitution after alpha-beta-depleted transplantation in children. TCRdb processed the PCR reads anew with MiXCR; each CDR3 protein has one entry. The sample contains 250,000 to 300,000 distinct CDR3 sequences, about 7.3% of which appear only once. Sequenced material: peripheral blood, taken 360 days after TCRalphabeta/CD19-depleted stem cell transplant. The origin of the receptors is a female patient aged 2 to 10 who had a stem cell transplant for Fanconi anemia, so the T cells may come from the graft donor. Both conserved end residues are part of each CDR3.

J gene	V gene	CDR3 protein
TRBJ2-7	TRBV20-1	CSASKLAGGTYEQYF
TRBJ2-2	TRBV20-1	CSANPPGRENTGELFF
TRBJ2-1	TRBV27	CASSLGPGAHYSEQFF
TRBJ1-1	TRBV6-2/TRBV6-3	CASSRSRTGGPGEAFF
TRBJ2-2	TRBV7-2	CASSLVQGRELFF
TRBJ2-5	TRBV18	CASSPPGSETQYF
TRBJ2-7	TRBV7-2	CASSLEAGGYHEQYF
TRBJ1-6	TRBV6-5	CASSYTGTGRSPLHF
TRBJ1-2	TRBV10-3	CAISDPGQGVGGYTF
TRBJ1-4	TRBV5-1	CASSLTSARNEKLFF